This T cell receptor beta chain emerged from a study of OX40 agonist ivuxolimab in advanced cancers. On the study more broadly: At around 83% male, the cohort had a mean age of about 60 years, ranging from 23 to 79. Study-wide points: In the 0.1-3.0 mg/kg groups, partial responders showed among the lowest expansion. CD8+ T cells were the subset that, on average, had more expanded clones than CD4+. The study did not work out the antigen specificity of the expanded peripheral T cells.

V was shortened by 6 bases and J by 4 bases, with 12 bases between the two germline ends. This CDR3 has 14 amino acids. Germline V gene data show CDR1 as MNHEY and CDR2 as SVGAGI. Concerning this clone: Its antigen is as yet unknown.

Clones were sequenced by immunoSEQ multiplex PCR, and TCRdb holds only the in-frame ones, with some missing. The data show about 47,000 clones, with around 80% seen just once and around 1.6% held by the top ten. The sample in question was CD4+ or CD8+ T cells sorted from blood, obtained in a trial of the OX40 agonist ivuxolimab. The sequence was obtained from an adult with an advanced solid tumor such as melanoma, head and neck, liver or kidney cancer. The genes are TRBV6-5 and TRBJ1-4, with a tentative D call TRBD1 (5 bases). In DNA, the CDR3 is TGTGCCAGCAGCAGGGCCGGAAGTAATGAAAAACTGTTTTTT. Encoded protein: CASSRAGSNEKLFF.